Each of the 10 T cell receptor beta chains below was sequenced from the same sample in a study of T-cell memory formation after mild COVID-19. MiXCR, applied by TCRdb to the 5' RACE reads, yields one record per CDR3 protein. Among under 400,000 distinct CDR3 sequences listed, more than 20% were seen once. The specimen was PBMCs or a T cell subset sorted from them (not recorded which). The receptors shown here come from an adult woman who had mild COVID-19 (a few samples of this study predate the infection). Cell type and time point are not known.

This clonotype showed up just a few times. V usage is TRBV5-1 and J usage is TRBJ2-5, with 12 nucleotides matching TRBD2. V lost 1 base and J lost 4; bases outside the gene matches: 8. Per the germline V gene, CDR1 is SGHRS and CDR2 is YFSETQ. This CDR3 comprises 17 residues. The CDR3 nucleotides read TGCGCCAGCAGCTTGACACTAGCGGGAGGATTTGGAGAGACCCAGTACTTC. Protein: CASSLTLAGGFGETQYF. Full variable domain (rest looked up from reference TRBV5-1 and TRBJ2-5): KAGVTQTPRYLIKTRGQQVTLSCSPISGHRSVSWYQQTPGQGLQFLFEYFSETQRNKGNFPGRFSGRQFSNSRSEMNVSTLELGDSALYLCASSLTLAGGFGETQYFGPGTRLLVL.

The J gene is TRBJ2-4, the V gene TRBV12-3 or TRBV12-4, with 7 bases identical to TRBD2. The J segment lost 1 base and the V segment lost 6 bases, leaving 9 bases of the junction unmatched. The CDR3 sequence is 16 residues long. As DNA, the CDR3 is TGTGCCAGCAGCCGTACTAGCGTCACGGCCAAAAACATTCAGTACTTC. This gives the protein CASSRTSVTAKNIQYF.

This clonotype was found a few times. This chain connects TRBV7-6 to TRBJ2-2; 8 bases fit TRBD2. The CDR3 contains 15 residues. The junction had 2 bases not matched to a gene; V was cut back by 1 base and J by 4 bases. CDR1 is SGHVS and CDR2 is FNYEAQ in the germline V gene. For the CDR3, the DNA is TGTGCCAGCAGCTTAGGCGGGGGGCCCACCGGGGAGCTGTTTTTT. Its protein is CASSLGGGPTGELFF.

The rearrangement uses TRBV3-1 and TRBJ1-6, with D possibly TRBD1 on 6 matching bases. Deletions cut 0 bases from V and 5 bases from J, with 11 bases between. The CDR3 consists of 16 residues. CDR1 LGHDT and CDR2 YNNKEL come from the germline V gene (reference sequence). For the CDR3, the DNA is TGTGCCAGCAGCCAAGAATGGGGGGGCAATAATTCACCCCTCCACTTT. Translating it yields CASSQEWGGNNSPLHF.

The sample holds a few counts of this clonotype. Here the CDR3 reads CASSLAGFSSYEQYF. As DNA, the CDR3 is TGTGCCAGCAGTTTAGCCGGTTTCAGCTCCTACGAGCAGTACTTC. The chain uses TRBV12-3 or TRBV12-4 and TRBJ2-7; D is undetermined. There are 15 residues in the CDR3. V gave up 0 bases and J gave up 0 bases, with 9 bases separating them.

The sample holds a few counts of this clonotype. The rearrangement joins TRBV5-1 to TRBJ1-6, with D possibly being TRBD1 (5 bases). V dropped 2 bases and J dropped 8 bases, with 17 bases sitting between them. The V gene's germline CDR1 is SGHRS and CDR2 YFSETQ. CDR3 length: 16 residues. In DNA form, the CDR3 reads TGCGCCAGCAGCTTCGCAGGGCCCGGAGCGGATTCACCCCTCCACTTT. It translates to CASSFAGPGADSPLHF.

The chain is built from TRBV12-3 or TRBV12-4 and TRBJ2-1; 10 bases map to TRBD2. The V and J ends lost 5 bases and 1 base, in that order; junction bases with no gene match: 5. The CDR3 has 16 amino acids. CDR3 in amino acids: CASSDWTSGSYNEQFF. The CDR3 DNA reads TGTGCCAGCAGTGACTGGACTAGCGGTTCCTACAATGAGCAGTTCTTC.

The chain combines TRBV27 with TRBJ2-5; tentatively, D is TRBD1 or TRBD2 (5 bases each). There are 13 residues in the CDR3. The V gene lost 6 bases and the J gene lost 5 bases, with 13 bases spanning the gap. Germline V gene sequence: CDR1 MNHEY, CDR2 SMNVEV (reference sequence). The CDR3 DNA reads as TGTGCCAGCAGCCAAGGTTGGGGGGAGACCCAGTACTTC. Translating it yields CASSQGWGETQYF.

The J gene is TRBJ2-3, the V gene TRBV4-1, with D tentatively TRBD1 (5 bases). V lost 2 bases and J 5 bases, leaving 11 bases between the germline ends. Germline V gene lookup returns CDR1 MGHRA and CDR2 YSYEKL. There are 14 residues in the CDR3. CDR3 loop: CASSQKGLRDTQYF. The CDR3 DNA is TGCGCCAGCAGCCAAAAGGGGTTGAGAGATACGCAGTATTTT.

This chain links TRBV29-1 with TRBJ2-2, with D unresolved. This CDR3 contains 12 residues. V was trimmed by 5 bases and J by 6 bases, leaving 10 bases between them. Germline CDR1 SQVTM, CDR2 ANQGSEA. The CDR3 DNA reads as TGCAGCGTTAGTAAGGGTTCCGGGGAGCTGTTTTTT. Protein product: CSVSKGSGELFF.